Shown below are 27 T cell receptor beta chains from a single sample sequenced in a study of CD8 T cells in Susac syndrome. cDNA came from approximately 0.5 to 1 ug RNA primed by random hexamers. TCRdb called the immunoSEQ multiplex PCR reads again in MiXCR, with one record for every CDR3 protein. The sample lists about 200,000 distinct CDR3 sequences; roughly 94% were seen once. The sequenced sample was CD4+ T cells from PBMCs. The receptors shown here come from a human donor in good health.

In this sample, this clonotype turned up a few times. CDR3 nucleotides: TGTGCCAGCAGTCTTCCAGGGGTTGGCGAGCAGTACTTC. Residues: CASSLPGVGEQYF. The V and J genes are TRBV7-9 and TRBJ2-7; possibly TRBD1 for D (6 bases). V lost 6 bases to trimming and J lost 6 bases, with 15 bases between them. This CDR3 region has 13 residues. Germline V gene data show CDR1 as SEHNR and CDR2 as FQNEAQ (reference sequence).

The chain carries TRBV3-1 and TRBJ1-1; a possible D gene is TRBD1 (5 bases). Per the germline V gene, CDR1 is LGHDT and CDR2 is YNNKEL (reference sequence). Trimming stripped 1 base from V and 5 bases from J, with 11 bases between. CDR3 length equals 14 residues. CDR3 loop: CASSQGSGSTEAFF. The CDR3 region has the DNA TGTGCCAGCAGCCAAGGTTCAGGGTCTACTGAAGCTTTCTTT.

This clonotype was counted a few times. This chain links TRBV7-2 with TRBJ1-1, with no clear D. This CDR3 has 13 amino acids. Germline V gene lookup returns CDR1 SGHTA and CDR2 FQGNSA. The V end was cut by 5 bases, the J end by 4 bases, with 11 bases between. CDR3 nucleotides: TGTGCCAGCAGCCAGAATCGGGGCACTGAAGCTTTCTTT. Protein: CASSQNRGTEAFF. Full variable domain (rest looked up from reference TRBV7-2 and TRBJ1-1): GAGVSQSPSNKVTEKGKDVELRCDPISGHTALYWYRQSLGQGLEFLIYFQGNSAPDKSGLPSDRFSAERTGGSVSTLTIQRTQQEDSAVYLCASSQNRGTEAFFGQGTRLTVV.

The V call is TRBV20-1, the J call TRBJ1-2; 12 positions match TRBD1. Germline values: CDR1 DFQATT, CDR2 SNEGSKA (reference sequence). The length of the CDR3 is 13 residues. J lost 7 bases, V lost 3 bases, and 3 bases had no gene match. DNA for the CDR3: TGCAGTGCTAGGGGACAGGGGGCTTCTGGCTACACCTTC. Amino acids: CSARGQGASGYTF.

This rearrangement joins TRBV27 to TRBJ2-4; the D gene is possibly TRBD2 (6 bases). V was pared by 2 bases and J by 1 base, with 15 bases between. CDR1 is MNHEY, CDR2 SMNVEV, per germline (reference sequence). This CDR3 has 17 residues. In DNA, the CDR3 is TGTGCCAGCAGTTTAGGGGCGGGGAAATCGGCCAAAAACATTCAGTACTTC. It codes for CASSLGAGKSAKNIQYF.

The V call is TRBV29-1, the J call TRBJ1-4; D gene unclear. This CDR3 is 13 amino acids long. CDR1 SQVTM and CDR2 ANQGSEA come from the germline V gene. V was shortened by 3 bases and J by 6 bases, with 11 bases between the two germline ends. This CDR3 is CSVDTGVDEKLFF. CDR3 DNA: TGCAGCGTTGATACCGGGGTGGATGAAAAACTGTTTTTT.

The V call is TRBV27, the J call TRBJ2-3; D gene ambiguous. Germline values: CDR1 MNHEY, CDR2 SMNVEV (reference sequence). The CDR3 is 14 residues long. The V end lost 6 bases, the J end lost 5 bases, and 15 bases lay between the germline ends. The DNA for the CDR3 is TGTGCCAGCAGGACTTTTGGTAGTATAGATACGCAGTATTTT. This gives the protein CASRTFGSIDTQYF.

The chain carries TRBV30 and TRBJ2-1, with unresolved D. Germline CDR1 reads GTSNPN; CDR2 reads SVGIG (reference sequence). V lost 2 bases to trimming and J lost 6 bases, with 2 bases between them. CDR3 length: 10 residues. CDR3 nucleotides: TGTGCCTGGAGTCGCAATGAGCAGTTCTTC. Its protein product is CAWSRNEQFF.

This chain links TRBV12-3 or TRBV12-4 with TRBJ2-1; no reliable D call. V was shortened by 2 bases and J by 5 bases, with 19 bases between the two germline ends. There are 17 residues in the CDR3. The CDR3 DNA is TGTGCCAGCAGTTTAATGGGTAGTTGGGGTCCGAACAATGAGCAGTTCTTC. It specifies CASSLMGSWGPNNEQFF.

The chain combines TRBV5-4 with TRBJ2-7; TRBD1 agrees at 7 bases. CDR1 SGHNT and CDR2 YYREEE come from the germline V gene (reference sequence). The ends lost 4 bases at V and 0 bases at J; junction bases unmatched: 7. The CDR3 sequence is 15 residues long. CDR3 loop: CASSTRQGSSYEQYF. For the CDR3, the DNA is TGTGCCAGCAGCACCCGACAGGGCAGCTCCTACGAGCAGTACTTC.

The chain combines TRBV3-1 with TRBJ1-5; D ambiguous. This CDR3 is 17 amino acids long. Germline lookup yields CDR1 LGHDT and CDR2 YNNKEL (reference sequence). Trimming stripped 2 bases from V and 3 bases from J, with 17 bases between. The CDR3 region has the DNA TGTGCCAGCAGCCAAACGCCAAGCATGGTCACCAATCAGCCCCAGCATTTT. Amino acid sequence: CASSQTPSMVTNQPQHF.

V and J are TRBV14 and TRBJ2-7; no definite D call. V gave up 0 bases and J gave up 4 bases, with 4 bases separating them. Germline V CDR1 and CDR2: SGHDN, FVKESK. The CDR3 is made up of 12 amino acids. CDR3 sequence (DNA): TGTGCCAGCAGCCAAGACAGGTACGAGCAGTACTTC. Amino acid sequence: CASSQDRYEQYF.

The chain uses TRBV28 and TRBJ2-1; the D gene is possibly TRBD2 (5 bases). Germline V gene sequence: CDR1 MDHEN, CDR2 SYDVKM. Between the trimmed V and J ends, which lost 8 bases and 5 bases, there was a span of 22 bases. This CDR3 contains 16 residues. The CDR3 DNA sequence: TGTGCCAGCGTAAACGGAGGCACATTACGCGACAATGAGCAGTTCTTC. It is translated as CASVNGGTLRDNEQFF.

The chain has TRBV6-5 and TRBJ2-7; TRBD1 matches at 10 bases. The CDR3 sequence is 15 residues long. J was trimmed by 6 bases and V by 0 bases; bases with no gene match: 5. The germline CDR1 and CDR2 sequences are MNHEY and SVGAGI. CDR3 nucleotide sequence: TGTGCCAGCAGTTACTCGTCTGACAGGGGGCGCGAGCAGTACTTC. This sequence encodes CASSYSSDRGREQYF.

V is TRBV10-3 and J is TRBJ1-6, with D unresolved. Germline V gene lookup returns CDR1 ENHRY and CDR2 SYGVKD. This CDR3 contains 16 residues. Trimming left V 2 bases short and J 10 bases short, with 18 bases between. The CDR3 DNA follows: TGTGCCATCAGTGAGAAGTGGAGGGCGGGTCTCTCACCCCTCCACTTT. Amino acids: CAISEKWRAGLSPLHF.

CDR3 coding DNA: TGCAGTGCTAGAGTCGGGAGGGATCAGCCCCAGCATTTT. It codes for CSARVGRDQPQHF. This chain connects TRBV20-1 to TRBJ1-5; no reliable D call. V was trimmed by 1 base and J by 5 bases, leaving 9 bases between them. The germline V gene encodes CDR1 DFQATT and CDR2 SNEGSKA (reference sequence). The CDR3 has 13 amino acids.

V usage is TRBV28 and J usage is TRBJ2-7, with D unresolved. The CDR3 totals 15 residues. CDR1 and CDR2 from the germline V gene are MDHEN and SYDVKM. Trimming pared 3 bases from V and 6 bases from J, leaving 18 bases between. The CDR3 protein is CASSFSSTTVIEQYV. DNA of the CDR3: TGTGCCAGCAGTTTCTCCAGCACAACAGTTATCGAGCAGTACGTC.

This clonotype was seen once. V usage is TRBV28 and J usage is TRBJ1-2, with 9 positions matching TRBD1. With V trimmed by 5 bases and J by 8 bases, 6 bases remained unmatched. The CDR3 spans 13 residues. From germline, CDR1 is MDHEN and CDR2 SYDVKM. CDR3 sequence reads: CASSQQGARGYTF. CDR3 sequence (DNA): TGTGCCAGCAGTCAACAGGGGGCTCGGGGCTACACCTTC.

CDR3 nucleotide sequence: TGTGCCAGCAGTTTCTTTCGGGATGATCAAGAGACCCAGTACTTC. It is translated as CASSFFRDDQETQYF. The gene calls are TRBV12-3 or TRBV12-4 and TRBJ2-5; D might be TRBD2 (5 bases). This CDR3 is built from 15 residues. The V end lost 3 bases, the J end lost 2 bases, and 13 bases lay between the germline ends.

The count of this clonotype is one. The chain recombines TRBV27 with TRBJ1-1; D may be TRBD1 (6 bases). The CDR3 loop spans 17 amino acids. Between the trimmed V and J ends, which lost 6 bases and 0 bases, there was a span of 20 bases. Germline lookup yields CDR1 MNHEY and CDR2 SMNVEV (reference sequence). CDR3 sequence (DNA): TGTGCCAGCAGACGGACACGGGAGGGGGGAATGAACACTGAAGCTTTCTTT. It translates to CASRRTREGGMNTEAFF.

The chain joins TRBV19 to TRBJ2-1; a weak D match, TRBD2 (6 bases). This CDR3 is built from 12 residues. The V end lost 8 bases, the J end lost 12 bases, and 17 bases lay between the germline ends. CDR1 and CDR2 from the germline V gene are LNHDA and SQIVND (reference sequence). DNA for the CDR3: TGTGCCAGTGCCGGGACTTCCTTTGGGCAGTTCTTC. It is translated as CASAGTSFGQFF.

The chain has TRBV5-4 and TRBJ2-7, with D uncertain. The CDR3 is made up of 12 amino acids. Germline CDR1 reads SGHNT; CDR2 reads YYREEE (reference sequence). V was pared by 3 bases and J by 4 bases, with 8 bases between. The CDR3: CASSSDFYEQYF. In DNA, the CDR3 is TGTGCCAGCAGCTCTGACTTTTACGAGCAGTACTTC.

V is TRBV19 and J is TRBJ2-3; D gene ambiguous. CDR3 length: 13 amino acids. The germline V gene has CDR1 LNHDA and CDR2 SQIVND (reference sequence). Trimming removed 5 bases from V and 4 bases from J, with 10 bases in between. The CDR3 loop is CASSSGFPDTQYF. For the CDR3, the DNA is TGTGCCAGTAGTTCGGGCTTCCCAGATACGCAGTATTTT.

CDR3 sequence: CASSAQTGPYEQYF. CDR3 coding DNA: TGTGCCAGCAGCGCCCAGACAGGGCCCTACGAGCAGTACTTC. The chain carries TRBV9 and TRBJ2-7, with 7 nucleotides matching TRBD1. The V gene end was trimmed by 3 bases and the J gene end by 2 bases; junction bases not matched to a gene: 5. CDR1 is SGDLS, CDR2 YYNGEE, per germline. CDR3 length: 14 amino acids.

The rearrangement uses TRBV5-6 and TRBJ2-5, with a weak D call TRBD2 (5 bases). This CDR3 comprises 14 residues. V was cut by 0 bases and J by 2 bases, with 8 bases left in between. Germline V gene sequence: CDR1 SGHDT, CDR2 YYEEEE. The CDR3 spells CASSLGRQQETQYF. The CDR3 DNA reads TGTGCCAGCAGCTTGGGGAGGCAGCAAGAGACCCAGTACTTC.

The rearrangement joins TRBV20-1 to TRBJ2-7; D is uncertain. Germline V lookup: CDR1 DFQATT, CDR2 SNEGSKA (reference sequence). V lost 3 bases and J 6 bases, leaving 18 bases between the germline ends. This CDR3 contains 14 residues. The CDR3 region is CSASQVSQSREQYF. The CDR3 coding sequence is TGCAGTGCTAGTCAAGTTAGCCAGAGTCGCGAGCAGTACTTC.

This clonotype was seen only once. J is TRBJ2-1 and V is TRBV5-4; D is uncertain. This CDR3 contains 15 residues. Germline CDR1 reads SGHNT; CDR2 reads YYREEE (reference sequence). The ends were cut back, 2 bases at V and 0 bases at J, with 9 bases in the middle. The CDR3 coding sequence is TGTGCCAGCAGCTTCTTCAGTGACTCCTACAATGAGCAGTTCTTC. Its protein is CASSFFSDSYNEQFF. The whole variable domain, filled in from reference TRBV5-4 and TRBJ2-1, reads ETGVTQSPTHLIKTRGQQVTLRCSSQSGHNTVSWYQQALGQGPQFIFQYYREEENGRGNFPPRFSGLQFPNYSSELNVNALELDDSALYLCASSFFSDSYNEQFFGPGTRLTVL.